This T cell receptor beta chain was captured in a study of cytomegalovirus exposure and HLA in healthy donors. The PCR ran on 60 Vbeta and 13 Jbeta primers. The data were produced by immunoSEQ multiplex PCR, yet TCRdb's version contains in-frame clones alone and is incomplete. Altogether about 130,000 clones are present, 77% being singletons, with the ten largest covering over 10%. Germline V lookup: CDR1 MDHEN, CDR2 SYDVKM. V was clipped by 5 bases and J by 0 bases, with 7 bases between them. The CDR3 spans 13 residues. Details on this clone: The antigen is undetermined.

Regarding the study as a whole: 150 or so TCR beta chains were listed as cytomegalovirus-associated. Reported findings show TCR beta sequences accurately forecast HLA-A and HLA-B alleles in most subjects.

The chain has TRBV28 and TRBJ1-1; D unresolved. The sequenced material came from PBMCs. This TCR came from a woman aged 40 to 50 in good health and CMV-seropositive. CDR3 DNA: TGTGCCAGCAGTCTGTACTTGAACACTGAAGCTTTCTTT. Translating it yields CASSLYLNTEAFF.